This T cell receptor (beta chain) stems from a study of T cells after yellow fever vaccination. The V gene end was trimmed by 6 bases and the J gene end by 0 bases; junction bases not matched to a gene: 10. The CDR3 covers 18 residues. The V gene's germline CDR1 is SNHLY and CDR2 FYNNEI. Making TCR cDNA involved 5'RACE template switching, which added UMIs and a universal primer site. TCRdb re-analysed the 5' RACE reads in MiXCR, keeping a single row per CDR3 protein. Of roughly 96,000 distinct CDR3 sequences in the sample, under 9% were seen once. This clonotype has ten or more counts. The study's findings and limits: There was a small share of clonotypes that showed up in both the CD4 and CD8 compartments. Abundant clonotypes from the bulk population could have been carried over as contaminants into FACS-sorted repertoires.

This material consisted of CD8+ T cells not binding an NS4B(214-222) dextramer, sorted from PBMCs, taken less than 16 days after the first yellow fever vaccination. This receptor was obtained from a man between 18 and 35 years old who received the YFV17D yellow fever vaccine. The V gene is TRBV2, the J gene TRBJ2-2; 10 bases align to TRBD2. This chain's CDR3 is CASSTRLLAGANTGELFF. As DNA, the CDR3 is TGTGCCAGCAGCACCCGTCTCCTAGCGGGGGCGAACACCGGGGAGCTGTTTTTT.